This TCR beta chain was sequenced in a study of T cells in localized non-small cell lung cancer. The study's findings and limits: Because only a single region of the tumor was sequenced, heterogeneity remains possible. Researchers found a median roughly 50 of the top 100 tumor clones in adjacent lung.

Comment on this clone: Antigen: not known.

The protocol was immunoSEQ multiplex PCR, while the TCRdb copy is restricted to in-frame clones and leaves out a portion. The data hold 23,000 or so clones, with approximately 88% observed a single time. The germline gives CDR1 SGHDT, CDR2 YYEEEE. Trimming left V 4 bases short and J 0 bases short, with 8 bases between. The CDR3 covers 15 residues. The receptor's source is a man between 40 and 75 years old with stage I squamous cell lung carcinoma. The chain has TRBV5-6 and TRBJ2-6; D is possibly TRBD1 (6 bases). The sequencing here drew on peripheral blood, taken before any cancer treatment. CDR3 loop: CASSPDSSGANVLTF. The CDR3 nucleotides are TGTGCCAGCAGCCCGGACAGCTCTGGGGCCAACGTCCTGACTTTC.